These T cell receptor beta chains were read from a single sample in a study of T-cell reconstitution after alpha-beta-depleted transplantation in children. One entry per CDR3 protein results from TCRdb running MiXCR on the PCR reads. This table has about 540,000 distinct CDR3 sequences, about 16% appearing once. This specimen consisted of PBMCs from the stem cell graft donor, obtained from the stem cell graft. The receptors were sampled from a human donor who donated a stem cell graft to a child with acute lymphoblastic leukemia. The CDR3 runs from the conserved cysteine through the conserved F or W. D genes are given only for firm matches. Some rows mark clone size as missing; the rest say once, few, many or name a class of expanded clone.

d_gene,abundance,v_gene,j_gene,CDR3aa,CDR3nt
.,few,TRBV25-1,TRBJ2-5,CASSDGGAQETQYF,TGTGCCAGCTCCGATGGGGGGGCACAAGAGACCCAGTACTTC
.,.,TRBV27,TRBJ2-1,CASSLLPPGQSYNEQFF,TGTGCCAGCAGTTTGCTGCCCCCGGGACAATCCTACAATGAGCAGTTCTTC
.,.,TRBV3-1,TRBJ2-1,CASSQTPLGEQFF,TGTGCCAGCAGCCAGACCCCCTTGGGGGAGCAGTTCTTC
.,.,TRBV5-1,TRBJ1-4,CASSLVLSDEKLFF,TGCGCCAGCAGCTTGGTTCTGTCCGATGAAAAACTGTTTTTT
.,.,TRBV20-1,TRBJ2-7,CSAEGTWGSNEQYF,TGCAGTGCGGAAGGGACTTGGGGTTCGAACGAGCAGTACTTC
TRBD2,.,TRBV15,TRBJ2-7,CATSRVAGVMQYF,TGTGCCACCAGCAGAGTAGCGGGAGTGATGCAGTACTTC
.,few,TRBV12-3/TRBV12-4,TRBJ2-1,CASSFFAGFNEQFF,TGTGCCAGCAGTTTTTTTGCGGGATTCAATGAGCAGTTCTTC
TRBD2,.,TRBV4-1,TRBJ2-7,CASSSPSGPEQYF,TGCGCCAGCAGCTCGCCTAGCGGACCCGAGCAGTACTTC
.,few,TRBV5-1,TRBJ1-1,CASSQRGTMNTEAFF,TGCGCCAGCAGCCAGAGAGGGACTATGAACACTGAAGCTTTCTTT
.,.,TRBV5-6,TRBJ2-3,CASSLLGETTDTQYF,TGTGCCAGCAGCTTGTTGGGGGAGACAACAGATACGCAGTATTTT